A single sample gave rise to the 22 T cell receptor beta chains below, sequenced in a study of radiotherapy plus CTLA-4 blockade in lung cancer. The repertoire was sequenced with immunoSEQ multiplex PCR; TCRdb's copy has only in-frame clones and lacks some. This table holds 53,000 or so clones, roughly 84% found once. Here the sequenced sample was peripheral blood, taken from a patient treated with radiotherapy plus ipilimumab. These receptors were obtained from a human donor with non-small cell lung cancer whose response to radiotherapy plus ipilimumab could not be evaluated.

This chain links TRBV28 with TRBJ2-7; 9 bases match TRBD1. Trimming cost V 4 bases and J 5 bases; bases outside gene matches: 12. Looked up from germline, CDR1 is MDHEN and CDR2 is SYDVKM. The CDR3 loop spans 16 amino acids. As DNA, the CDR3 is TGTGCCAGCAGTTCCCAACAGGGGGCCGGGTTGGACGAGCAGTACTTC. Translated: CASSSQQGAGLDEQYF.

The chain combines TRBV5-1 with TRBJ1-6, with D possibly matching TRBD1 (5 bases). CDR3 length: 16 residues. The V end was cut by 4 bases, the J end by 7 bases, with 18 bases between. CDR1 is SGHRS and CDR2 is YFSETQ in the germline V gene. The CDR3 coding sequence is TGCGCCAGCAGCGGGGCCGTCCCAGCGGGGAATTCACCCCTCCACTTT. It encodes CASSGAVPAGNSPLHF.

The sample holds one count of this clone. The rearrangement uses TRBV7-2 and TRBJ1-5; 8 nucleotides agree with TRBD1. There are 16 residues in the CDR3. Trimming cost V 5 bases and J 2 bases; bases outside gene matches: 8. CDR1 and CDR2 (germline): SGHTA, FQGNSA. The CDR3 DNA reads TGTGCCAGCAGCGCTCGCGACAGGGGAGGCAATCAGCCCCAGCATTTT. It is translated as CASSARDRGGNQPQHF.

V gene TRBV5-4 combines with J gene TRBJ2-2, with 7 bases identical to TRBD1. The germline gives CDR1 SGHNT, CDR2 YYREEE (reference sequence). After removal of 5 bases from V and 0 bases from J, the junction contained 10 bases not matched to a gene. The CDR3 totals 17 residues. The CDR3 loop reads CASRKLGTASNTGELFF. In nucleotides, the CDR3 is TGTGCCAGCAGGAAATTGGGGACAGCATCGAACACCGGGGAGCTGTTTTTT.

This rearrangement joins TRBV19 to TRBJ1-1, with 8 bases aligning to TRBD1. The V segment lost 9 bases and the J segment 1 base; nucleotides outside the gene matches: 4. There are 13 residues in the CDR3. From germline, CDR1 is LNHDA and CDR2 SQIVND (reference sequence). The CDR3 here is CASRDRPNTEAFF. As DNA, the CDR3 is TGTGCCAGCAGGGACAGGCCGAACACTGAAGCTTTCTTT.

This chain joins TRBV28 and TRBJ2-3; D unclear. This CDR3 has 14 amino acids. CDR1 is MDHEN, CDR2 SYDVKM, per germline. V lost 2 bases, J lost 2 bases, and 8 bases lay in between. The CDR3 bases are TGTGCCAGCAGTTTACCCCAAAACACAGATACGCAGTATTTT. Residues: CASSLPQNTDTQYF. Variable domain in full (rest from reference TRBV28 and TRBJ2-3): DVKVTQSSRYLVKRTGEKVFLECVQDMDHENMFWYRQDPGLGLRLIYFSYDVKMKEKGDIPEGYSVSREKKERFSLILESASTNQTSMYLCASSLPQNTDTQYFGPGTRLTVL.

The chain recombines TRBV15 with TRBJ1-2, with TRBD1 matching over 7 bases. The trim removed 1 base at V and 7 bases at J, leaving 3 bases unmatched. This CDR3 has 13 amino acids. Germline-derived CDR1 and CDR2 are LNHNV and YYDKDF (reference sequence). CDR3 coding DNA: TGTGCCACCAGCAGAGGGACAGGTTCTGGCTACACCTTC. Its translation: CATSRGTGSGYTF.

The chain couples TRBV7-2 to TRBJ2-7; 10 bases agree with TRBD1. The CDR3 covers 14 residues. The J segment lost 2 bases and the V segment lost 4 bases, leaving 2 bases of the junction unmatched. The germline V gene has CDR1 SGHTA and CDR2 FQGNSA. CDR3 region: CASSWDRGPYEQYF. The CDR3 DNA reads as TGTGCCAGCAGCTGGGACAGGGGCCCCTACGAGCAGTACTTC.

Regarding this clone: This same CDR3 is encoded by further DNA sequences in the sample. DNA of the CDR3: TGCGCCAGCAGCTTGGGGACTAGCGGCTACGAGCAGTACTTC. It codes for CASSLGTSGYEQYF. This sequence joins TRBV5-1 and TRBJ2-7; 10 bases align to TRBD2. The germline V gene encodes CDR1 SGHRS and CDR2 YFSETQ. This CDR3 is 14 amino acids long. V was pared by 0 bases and J by 3 bases, with 0 bases of the junction left unmatched.

The genes are TRBV21-1 and TRBJ1-4; TRBD1, as called in the table, went unchecked against the DNA. TRBV21-1 has pseudogene status. The CDR3 runs to 11 residues. The CDR3 loop reads CAGTGEEKLFF. The CDR3 DNA is TGTGCCGGGACAGGGGAGGAAAAACTGTTTTTT.

V and J are TRBV6-5 and TRBJ1-5, with TRBD1 identical over 7 bases. This CDR3 has 15 amino acids. V shed 6 bases and J 7 bases; nucleotides not matched to a gene: 12. Germline V gene sequence: CDR1 MNHEY, CDR2 SVGAGI. The DNA for the CDR3 is TGTGCCAGCAGCAAGGGCACAGGGGAAAGGCAGCCCCAGCATTTT. Amino acids: CASSKGTGERQPQHF.

This clone was observed once. The chain recombines TRBV5-6 with TRBJ1-2; 7 bases match TRBD1. The CDR3 covers 16 residues. Germline trimming cut 3 bases from V and 7 bases from J; bases unmatched to any gene: 15. Germline V gene sequence: CDR1 SGHDT, CDR2 YYEEEE. CDR3 DNA: TGTGCCAGCAGCTCCGAACCGACTCCAGGGGGTGGTGGCTACACCTTC. It encodes CASSSEPTPGGGGYTF.

The chain carries TRBV28 and TRBJ2-4; 8 bases are a match to TRBD1. CDR1 and CDR2 from the germline V gene are MDHEN and SYDVKM. The CDR3 totals 15 residues. V gave up 4 bases and J gave up 8 bases; unmatched junction bases: 10. The CDR3 here is CASSSRQGPRDIQYF. The CDR3 DNA reads as TGTGCCAGCAGTTCAAGACAGGGGCCGCGGGACATTCAGTACTTC.

There are a few counts of this clone. V gene TRBV7-6 combines with J gene TRBJ2-7; D is perhaps TRBD2 (6 bases). The V and J ends lost 5 bases and 6 bases respectively, with 14 bases between them. The germline gives CDR1 SGHVS, CDR2 FNYEAQ. The CDR3 has 13 residues. The CDR3 loop reads CASSPSGSGEQYF. DNA of the CDR3: TGTGCCAGCAGCCCAAGCGGGTCGGGCGAGCAGTACTTC.

The chain recombines TRBV7-6 with TRBJ2-3, with 8 bases matching TRBD2. Trimming at V came to 5 bases and at J to 0 bases, leaving 10 bases not matched to a gene. The CDR3 spans 17 residues. Germline values: CDR1 SGHVS, CDR2 FNYEAQ. The CDR3 bases are TGTGCCAGCAGCCTCACATCCGGGGGGGTCAGCACAGATACGCAGTATTTT. Translating gives CASSLTSGGVSTDTQYF.

V gene TRBV6-1 combines with J gene TRBJ2-7; D not resolved. The CDR3 is made up of 15 amino acids. CDR1 and CDR2 (germline): MNHNS, SASEGT. Trimming took 5 bases from V and 3 from J, leaving 17 bases between them. The CDR3 nucleotides are TGTGCCAGCAGTCAAGGACGGGTAGCCGTCTACGAGCAGTACTTC. Protein: CASSQGRVAVYEQYF.

In this sample, this clone turned up once. The chain has TRBV6-1 and TRBJ1-1, with 9 bases fitting TRBD1. The CDR3 covers 14 residues. V lost 7 bases, J lost 4 bases, and 7 bases stayed unmatched. Germline V gene data show CDR1 as MNHNS and CDR2 as SASEGT. The CDR3 DNA sequence: TGTGCCAGCAACCCTGACAGGGGGGGCACTGAAGCTTTCTTT. As protein: CASNPDRGGTEAFF.

The J gene is TRBJ2-5, the V gene TRBV5-1; D is undetermined. Near its end, the DNA agrees better with TRBJ2-7, so the J call may be wrong. The CDR3 extends over 15 amino acids. Germline values: CDR1 SGHRS, CDR2 YFSETQ. The CDR3 DNA reads TGCGCCAGCAGCCCACAGCCATCAAATTCCTACGAGCAGTACTTC. Its translation: CASSPQPSNSYEQYF.

In its sample, this clone was seen a few times. The chain joins TRBV6-5 to TRBJ2-7, with TRBD1 matching over 8 bases. The CDR3 has 13 residues. The ends lost 5 bases at V and 4 bases at J; junction bases unmatched: 4. Germline V lookup: CDR1 MNHEY, CDR2 SVGAGI. CDR3 DNA: TGTGCCAGCAGTCGGACAGGGAGGTACGAGCAGTACTTC. It yields the protein CASSRTGRYEQYF.

This clone has only a few counts. The J gene is TRBJ2-2, the V gene TRBV6-6, with 11 bases that match TRBD1. Germline values: CDR1 MNHNY, CDR2 SVGAGI (reference sequence). J gave up 4 bases and V 5 bases, and 3 bases lay outside the gene matches. The CDR3 has 15 residues. The CDR3 here is CASSRTGGGTGELFF. In nucleotides, the CDR3 is TGTGCCAGCAGTAGGACAGGGGGCGGCACCGGGGAGCTGTTTTTT.

The chain employs TRBV28 and TRBJ2-7, with TRBD1 matching over 8 bases. Germline V gene lookup returns CDR1 MDHEN and CDR2 SYDVKM. J lost 2 bases, V lost 9 bases, and 9 bases had no gene match. This CDR3 spans 14 amino acids. CDR3 sequence (DNA): TGTGCCAGTCGATCAGGGGGCCCCCCCTACGAGCAGTACTTC. Protein: CASRSGGPPYEQYF.

This chain links TRBV6-5 with TRBJ1-6; TRBD1 might be the D (6 bases). This CDR3 has 15 residues. V was clipped by 6 bases and J by 1 base, with 10 bases between them. The V gene's germline CDR1 is MNHEY and CDR2 SVGAGI. The CDR3 protein is CASSPGVSYNSPLHF. The CDR3, as DNA: TGTGCCAGCAGCCCAGGGGTGTCCTATAATTCACCCCTCCACTTT.